The T cell receptor beta chain under discussion was sequenced for a study of post-analysis software for immune sequencing data (dated by TCRdb to about 2015). About the study as a whole: Relapsing-remitting, secondary progressive and progressive-relapsing multiple sclerosis were recorded as disease courses, and subtype annotation was lacking for some patients. The patient repertoires were compared against more than 10 previously published healthy control repertoires obtained from donors aged roughly 6 to 25 years. A subset of samples was prepared in parallel using single-end sample barcoding, then pooled and co-amplified after Illumina adapter ligation.

The library was generated by PCR. TCRdb lists the instrument as Illumina HiSeq 2500. To reduce PCR and sequencing biases, unique molecular identifiers were built into the TCR beta cDNA libraries. Approximately 500,000 cDNA molecules were obtained per 1 to 10 million input T cells, so each molecule approximated one T cell. The patient libraries were prepared and sequenced with the same protocol used for the earlier healthy control dataset. Within a given batch, samples were prepared together, multiplexed and sequenced on the same HiSeq lane. Per the original workflow: MIGEC handled the raw barcoded reads, throwing out single-read molecular identifier groups before consensus assembly and CDR3 extraction. VDJtools was used for post-analysis of the clonotype tables, with diversity normalized by down-sampling every dataset to the smallest sample size. To correct batch-related cross-sample contamination, repertoire overlap clustering matched CDR3 amino acid sequences but not nucleotide sequences. TCRdb trimmed the raw reads at Q25, called clones with MiXCR and kept productive beta chains. Every CDR3 protein is listed once, alongside the most common genes and DNA of its rows. TCRdb, not the authors, supplied the V and J calls. This sample has fewer than 600,000 distinct CDR3 sequences in its table, and approximately 46% of those were observed once. 9% to 14% of the sample goes to the ten largest clones.

What the research found in general, with its limitations: Patients showed significantly higher frequencies than controls for a handful of TRBV segments, among them TRBV5-6, TRBV5-1 and TRBV20-1. The multiple sclerosis patient group was slightly younger than the control group. Significantly lower normalized Chao1 diversity was found in multiple sclerosis patients than in controls, suggesting substantial peripheral T-cell clonal expansion. Direct clustering with F measure showed strong co-clustering of samples prepared in the same batch, prompting a batch-effect correction.

Taken from the germline V gene, the CDR1 and CDR2 loops are MNHEY and SVGAGI. V was cut back by 2 bases and J by 2 bases, leaving a gap of 7 bases between them. The CDR3 spans 15 residues, from the cysteine through the phenylalanine. Of the read, only the CDR3 DNA is kept; its 45 bases are in frame from base 1. To demonstrate the VDJtools post-analysis software, the study profiled TCR beta repertoires from the peripheral blood of under 15 young patients with multiple sclerosis. Multiple sclerosis patients were children and adolescents aged roughly 6 to 16 years. The table lists this clonotype with a count of one. It has no known antigen specificity. No clone much larger than this one lies a single base away; base qualities are absent.

The sample consisted of blood. The chain is encoded by TRBV6-5 joined to TRBJ2-6, with an unclear D gene assignment. The sequence was collected from a girl between 5 and 17 years old with multiple sclerosis. Read as DNA, the sequence is TGTGCCAGCAGTTACGGTGATACTGGGGCCAACGTCCTGACTTTC. Its translation reads: CASSYGDTGANVLTF.